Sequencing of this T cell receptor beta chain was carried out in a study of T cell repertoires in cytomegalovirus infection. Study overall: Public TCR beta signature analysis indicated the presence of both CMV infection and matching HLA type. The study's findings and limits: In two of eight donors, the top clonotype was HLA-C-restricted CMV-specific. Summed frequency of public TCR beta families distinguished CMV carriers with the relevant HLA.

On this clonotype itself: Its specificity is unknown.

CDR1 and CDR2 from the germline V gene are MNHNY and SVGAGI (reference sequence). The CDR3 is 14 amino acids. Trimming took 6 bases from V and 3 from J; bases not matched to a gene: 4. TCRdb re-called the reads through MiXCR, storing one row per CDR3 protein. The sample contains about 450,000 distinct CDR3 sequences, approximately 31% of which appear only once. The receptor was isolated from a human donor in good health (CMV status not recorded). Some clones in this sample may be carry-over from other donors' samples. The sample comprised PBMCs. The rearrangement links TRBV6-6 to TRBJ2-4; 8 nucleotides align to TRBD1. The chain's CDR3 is CASRADRGKNIQYF. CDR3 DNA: TGTGCCAGCAGAGCAGACAGGGGCAAAAACATTCAGTACTTC.